A selection of T cell receptor beta chains follows, all from one sample in a study of human T cells and chemical hapten exposure. TCRdb passed the RACE reads through MiXCR, listing each CDR3 protein once. The table has some 120,000 distinct CDR3 sequences, 9% to 14% seen once; the top ten hold about 1.4%. The material sequenced was whole blood, taken in connection with sensitization to the hapten diphenylcyclopropenone (DPC). These receptors were collected from a woman between 50 and 59 years old with alopecia areata. Some clones in this sample may be carry-over from other donors' samples. Each CDR3 is given with its conserved first and last residue. D genes are given only for firm matches. The size entry is marked missing in some rows and otherwise reads once, few, many or a size class.

abundance: few; j_gene: TRBJ2-7; d_gene: TRBD2; v_gene: TRBV4-1; CDR3aa: CASSQVGEGYEQYF; CDR3nt: TGCGCCAGCAGCCAAGTCGGGGAGGGCTACGAGCAGTACTTC
abundance: few; j_gene: TRBJ2-7; d_gene: .; v_gene: TRBV20-1; CDR3aa: CSARVPGGREQYF; CDR3nt: TGCAGTGCTAGGGTCCCCGGGGGTCGCGAGCAGTACTTC
abundance: many; j_gene: TRBJ2-1; d_gene: TRBD2; v_gene: TRBV4-1; CDR3aa: CASSQEKAGGNNEQFF; CDR3nt: TGCGCCAGCAGCCAAGAAAAAGCGGGAGGCAACAATGAGCAGTTCTTC
abundance: .; j_gene: TRBJ2-3; d_gene: .; v_gene: TRBV9; CDR3aa: CASSVAGSGADTQYF; CDR3nt: TGTGCCAGCAGCGTAGCTGGTAGTGGTGCAGATACGCAGTATTTT
abundance: many; j_gene: TRBJ2-3; d_gene: TRBD2; v_gene: TRBV5-1; CDR3aa: CASTLSGRAGVDTQYF; CDR3nt: TGCGCCAGCACGTTAAGCGGGAGAGCAGGGGTAGATACGCAGTATTTT
abundance: .; j_gene: TRBJ1-1; d_gene: .; v_gene: TRBV7-2; CDR3aa: CASSLDRREESEAFF; CDR3nt: TGTGCCAGCAGCTTAGATCGCAGGGAAGAATCTGAAGCTTTCTTT
abundance: few; j_gene: TRBJ2-7; d_gene: .; v_gene: TRBV3-1; CDR3aa: CASSQVTGEQYF; CDR3nt: TGTGCCAGCAGCCAAGTCACAGGAGAGCAGTACTTC
abundance: few; j_gene: TRBJ1-1; d_gene: .; v_gene: TRBV6-1; CDR3aa: CASSDRITEAFF; CDR3nt: TGTGCCAGCAGTGACCGGATCACTGAAGCTTTCTTT
abundance: few; j_gene: TRBJ1-5; d_gene: .; v_gene: TRBV6-5; CDR3aa: CASSPSGSNQPQHF; CDR3nt: TGTGCCAGCAGTCCCTCCGGGTCCAATCAGCCCCAGCATTTT
abundance: .; j_gene: TRBJ2-5; d_gene: .; v_gene: TRBV29-1; CDR3aa: CSVSRVGGETQYF; CDR3nt: TGCAGCGTTTCACGGGTAGGAGGAGAGACCCAGTACTTC
abundance: few; j_gene: TRBJ2-3; d_gene: TRBD1; v_gene: TRBV28; CDR3aa: CASSRGTGGFTSTDTQYF; CDR3nt: TGTGCCAGCAGCCGCGGGACAGGAGGTTTTACTAGCACAGATACGCAGTATTTT
abundance: many; j_gene: TRBJ2-1; d_gene: .; v_gene: TRBV28; CDR3aa: CASRPSGSNNEQFF; CDR3nt: TGTGCCAGCAGACCCTCCGGGAGTAACAATGAGCAGTTCTTC
abundance: many; j_gene: TRBJ1-6; d_gene: .; v_gene: TRBV7-9; CDR3aa: CASRRPPDSNSPLHF; CDR3nt: TGTGCCAGCAGACGGCCCCCGGACAGTAATTCACCCCTCCACTTT
abundance: few; j_gene: TRBJ2-3; d_gene: TRBD2; v_gene: TRBV7-9; CDR3aa: CASSFPQLRTGGRSTDTQYF; CDR3nt: TGTGCCAGCAGCTTCCCTCAACTCCGGACGGGCGGGAGATCCACAGATACGCAGTATTTT
abundance: many; j_gene: TRBJ2-2; d_gene: .; v_gene: TRBV5-1; CDR3aa: CASSLSSPLPGELFF; CDR3nt: TGCGCCAGCAGCTTGAGTTCCCCTTTGCCCGGGGAGCTGTTTTTT
abundance: .; j_gene: TRBJ2-1; d_gene: .; v_gene: TRBV6-1; CDR3aa: CASSQTGGLGYNEQFF; CDR3nt: TGTGCCAGCAGTCAAACCGGGGGACTGGGGTACAATGAGCAGTTCTTC
abundance: few; j_gene: TRBJ1-6; d_gene: .; v_gene: TRBV6-5; CDR3aa: CASIRRLTARNSPLHF; CDR3nt: TGTGCTAGCATCAGGCGACTAACGGCCCGTAATTCACCCCTCCACTTT
abundance: few; j_gene: TRBJ2-7; d_gene: TRBD1; v_gene: TRBV18; CDR3aa: CASSQGTGERYEQYF; CDR3nt: TGTGCCAGCTCGCAAGGGACAGGGGAACGATACGAGCAGTACTTC
abundance: .; j_gene: TRBJ2-7; d_gene: .; v_gene: TRBV18; CDR3aa: CASSPPGSSYEQYF; CDR3nt: TGTGCCAGCTCACCACCCGGCAGCTCCTACGAGCAGTACTTC
abundance: many; j_gene: TRBJ1-6; d_gene: TRBD1; v_gene: TRBV7-9; CDR3aa: CASSLQGAFPNSPLHF; CDR3nt: TGTGCCAGCAGCTTACAGGGGGCCTTCCCGAATTCACCCCTCCACTTT
abundance: many; j_gene: TRBJ2-7; d_gene: .; v_gene: TRBV18; CDR3aa: CASSPEPGLPYEQYF; CDR3nt: TGTGCCAGCTCACCCGAGCCGGGACTTCCCTACGAGCAGTACTTC
abundance: .; j_gene: TRBJ1-5; d_gene: TRBD1; v_gene: TRBV6-5; CDR3aa: CASSWGQNQPQHF; CDR3nt: TGTGCCAGCAGTTGGGGACAGAATCAGCCCCAGCATTTT
abundance: many; j_gene: TRBJ2-7; d_gene: .; v_gene: TRBV2; CDR3aa: CASSGRAYEQYF; CDR3nt: TGTGCCAGCAGTGGCCGCGCCTACGAGCAGTACTTC
abundance: few; j_gene: TRBJ1-1; d_gene: .; v_gene: TRBV27; CDR3aa: CASSLRSGGDGLSTEAFF; CDR3nt: TGTGCCAGCAGTTTACGGTCTGGTGGGGATGGACTGAGCACTGAAGCTTTCTTT
abundance: many; j_gene: TRBJ1-2; d_gene: .; v_gene: TRBV29-1; CDR3aa: CSVPRILYGYTF; CDR3nt: TGCAGCGTTCCCAGGATCCTCTATGGCTACACCTTC
abundance: .; j_gene: TRBJ2-1; d_gene: TRBD2; v_gene: TRBV4-2; CDR3aa: CASSRPGLAEENEQFF; CDR3nt: TGTGCCAGCAGCCGACCCGGACTAGCGGAAGAAAATGAGCAGTTCTTC
abundance: .; j_gene: TRBJ1-5; d_gene: .; v_gene: TRBV24-1; CDR3aa: CATSDTGALNQPQHF; CDR3nt: TGTGCCACCAGTGACACAGGCGCCCTAAACCAGCCCCAGCATTTT
abundance: many; j_gene: TRBJ2-7; d_gene: .; v_gene: TRBV20-1; CDR3aa: CSAGGTVYEQYF; CDR3nt: TGCAGTGCTGGAGGGACAGTCTACGAGCAGTACTTC
abundance: few; j_gene: TRBJ2-3; d_gene: TRBD2; v_gene: TRBV10-3; CDR3aa: CAISLSGNPTDTQYF; CDR3nt: TGTGCCATCTCATTAAGCGGGAACCCCACAGATACGCAGTATTTT
abundance: .; j_gene: TRBJ2-4; d_gene: TRBD1; v_gene: TRBV5-5; CDR3aa: CASSFREQGAQNIQYF; CDR3nt: TGTGCCAGCAGCTTCAGGGAACAGGGGGCTCAAAACATTCAGTACTTC
abundance: few; j_gene: TRBJ2-1; d_gene: TRBD1; v_gene: TRBV19; CDR3aa: CASREGGPTYNEQFF; CDR3nt: TGTGCCAGTAGGGAAGGGGGCCCTACCTACAATGAGCAGTTCTTC
abundance: .; j_gene: TRBJ2-7; d_gene: TRBD2; v_gene: TRBV6-5; CDR3aa: CASSSLTSDSYEQYF; CDR3nt: TGTGCCAGCAGTTCCTTGACTAGCGACTCCTACGAGCAGTACTTC
abundance: many; j_gene: TRBJ2-7; d_gene: .; v_gene: TRBV6-6; CDR3aa: CASSYPTSRGRVYEQYF; CDR3nt: TGTGCCAGCAGTTATCCTACTTCACGGGGCCGGGTCTACGAGCAGTACTTC
abundance: .; j_gene: TRBJ2-1; d_gene: TRBD1; v_gene: TRBV19; CDR3aa: CASSGSGQSSSYNEQFF; CDR3nt: TGTGCCAGTAGTGGCTCGGGACAGAGCAGCTCCTACAATGAGCAGTTCTTC
abundance: few; j_gene: TRBJ2-2; d_gene: .; v_gene: TRBV28; CDR3aa: CASSPNWGTGELFF; CDR3nt: TGTGCCAGCAGCCCCAACTGGGGGACCGGGGAGCTGTTTTTT
abundance: many; j_gene: TRBJ2-2; d_gene: .; v_gene: TRBV6-2/TRBV6-3; CDR3aa: CASSPGEDTGELFF; CDR3nt: TGTGCCAGCAGCCCAGGGGAGGACACCGGGGAGCTGTTTTTT
abundance: few; j_gene: TRBJ1-1; d_gene: TRBD1; v_gene: TRBV5-4; CDR3aa: CASSSRQGVIMNTEAFF; CDR3nt: TGTGCCAGCAGCTCCCGACAGGGCGTCATAATGAACACTGAAGCTTTCTTT
abundance: few; j_gene: TRBJ1-1; d_gene: .; v_gene: TRBV6-1; CDR3aa: CASSVRSITTEAFF; CDR3nt: TGTGCCAGCAGTGTGAGGAGTATTACGACTGAAGCTTTCTTT
abundance: many; j_gene: TRBJ2-3; d_gene: .; v_gene: TRBV6-5; CDR3aa: CASRAPDRTDTQYF; CDR3nt: TGTGCCAGCAGAGCCCCCGACCGCACAGATACGCAGTATTTT
abundance: few; j_gene: TRBJ2-3; d_gene: .; v_gene: TRBV18; CDR3aa: CASSSGNLETQYF; CDR3nt: TGTGCCAGCTCATCGGGGAATCTGGAGACGCAGTATTTT
abundance: few; j_gene: TRBJ2-3; d_gene: .; v_gene: TRBV6-6; CDR3aa: CASRGSGDLTDTQYF; CDR3nt: TGTGCCAGCAGGGGGAGCGGAGATCTCACAGATACGCAGTATTTT
abundance: few; j_gene: TRBJ2-4; d_gene: TRBD1; v_gene: TRBV12-3/TRBV12-4; CDR3aa: CASRDRGSKNIQYF; CDR3nt: TGTGCCAGCAGGGACAGGGGATCAAAAAACATTCAGTACTTC
abundance: .; j_gene: TRBJ2-7; d_gene: .; v_gene: TRBV20-1; CDR3aa: CSARDSREQYF; CDR3nt: TGCAGTGCTAGAGACTCCCGCGAGCAGTACTTC
abundance: many; j_gene: TRBJ1-1; d_gene: .; v_gene: TRBV20-1; CDR3aa: CSARHRRAAEAFF; CDR3nt: TGCAGTGCTAGGCATCGCAGGGCGGCTGAAGCTTTCTTT
abundance: few; j_gene: TRBJ2-2; d_gene: .; v_gene: TRBV12-3/TRBV12-4; CDR3aa: CASRYQPGLSLTGELFF; CDR3nt: TGTGCCAGCAGGTACCAACCGGGACTTTCTCTCACCGGGGAGCTGTTTTTT
abundance: .; j_gene: TRBJ2-2; d_gene: .; v_gene: TRBV10-2; CDR3aa: CASSRAVGELFF; CDR3nt: TGCGCCAGCAGTAGGGCAGTCGGGGAGCTGTTTTTT
abundance: .; j_gene: TRBJ1-1; d_gene: .; v_gene: TRBV28; CDR3aa: CASSLSYTEAFF; CDR3nt: TGTGCCAGCAGTCTGTCATACACTGAAGCTTTCTTT
abundance: few; j_gene: TRBJ2-7; d_gene: TRBD1; v_gene: TRBV19; CDR3aa: CASSKGRGTTYEQYF; CDR3nt: TGTGCCAGTAGTAAAGGCAGGGGGACAACCTACGAGCAGTACTTC
abundance: .; j_gene: TRBJ2-1; d_gene: .; v_gene: TRBV7-2; CDR3aa: CASSLVADNEQFF; CDR3nt: TGTGCCAGCAGCTTAGTAGCAGACAATGAGCAGTTCTTC